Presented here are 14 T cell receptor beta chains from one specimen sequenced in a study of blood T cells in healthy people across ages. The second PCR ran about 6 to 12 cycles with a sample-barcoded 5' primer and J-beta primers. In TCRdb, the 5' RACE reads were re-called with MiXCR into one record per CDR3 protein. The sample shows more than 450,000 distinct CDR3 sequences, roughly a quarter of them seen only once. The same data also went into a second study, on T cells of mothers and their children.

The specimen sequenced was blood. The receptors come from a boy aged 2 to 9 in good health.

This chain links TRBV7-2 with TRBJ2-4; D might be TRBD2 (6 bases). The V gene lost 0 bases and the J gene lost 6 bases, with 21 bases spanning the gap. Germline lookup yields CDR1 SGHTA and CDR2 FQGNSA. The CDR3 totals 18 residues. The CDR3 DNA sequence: TGTGCCAGCAGCTTAGCCCCCAGGAGCGGGTTTACCACAAACATTCAGTACTTC. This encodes CASSLAPRSGFTTNIQYF.

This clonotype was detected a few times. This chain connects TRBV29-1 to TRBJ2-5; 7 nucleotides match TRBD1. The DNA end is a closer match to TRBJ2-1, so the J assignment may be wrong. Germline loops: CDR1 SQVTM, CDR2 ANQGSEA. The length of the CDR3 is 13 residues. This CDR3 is CSVERGTVNEQFF. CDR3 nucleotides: TGCAGCGTTGAGAGGGGGACAGTCAATGAGCAGTTCTTC.

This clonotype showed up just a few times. The CDR3 DNA reads TGCAGTGCTTTGAATCGGGATCTAGCGGGGTCCAATGAGCAGTTCTTC. Translation: CSALNRDLAGSNEQFF. The chain links TRBV20-1 to TRBJ2-5; 9 nucleotides align to TRBD2. Judging by the DNA end, TRBJ2-1 fits better; the J call may be wrong. The CDR3 is 16 residues long. Germline CDR1 DFQATT, CDR2 SNEGSKA (reference sequence).

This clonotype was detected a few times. Here the CDR3 DNA reads TGTGCCAGCTCACCACCGATCCTCGGGAGCAATGAGCAGTTCTTC. Translation: CASSPPILGSNEQFF. The rearrangement uses TRBV18 and TRBJ2-1; TRBD2 might be the D (6 bases). The CDR3 sequence is 15 residues long. The V end was cut by 0 bases, the J end by 6 bases, with 12 bases between. Germline lookup yields CDR1 KGHSH and CDR2 LQKENI.

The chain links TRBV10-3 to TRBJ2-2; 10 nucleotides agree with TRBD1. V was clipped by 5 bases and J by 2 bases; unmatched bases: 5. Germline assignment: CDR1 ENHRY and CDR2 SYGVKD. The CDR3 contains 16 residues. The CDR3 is CAISSGTGANTGELFF. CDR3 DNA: TGTGCCATCAGTTCCGGGACAGGGGCCAACACCGGGGAGCTGTTTTTT.

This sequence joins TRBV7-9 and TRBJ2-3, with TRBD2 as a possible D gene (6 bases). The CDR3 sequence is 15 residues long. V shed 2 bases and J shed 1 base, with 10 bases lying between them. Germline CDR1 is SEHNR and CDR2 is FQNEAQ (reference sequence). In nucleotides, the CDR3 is TGTGCCAGCAGCTTACGGGGGAAACGCACAGATACGCAGTATTTT. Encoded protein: CASSLRGKRTDTQYF.

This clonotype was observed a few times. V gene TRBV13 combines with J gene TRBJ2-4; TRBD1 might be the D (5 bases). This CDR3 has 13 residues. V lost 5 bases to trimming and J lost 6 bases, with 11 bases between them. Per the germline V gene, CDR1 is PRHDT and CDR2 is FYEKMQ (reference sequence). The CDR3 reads CASSALGPNIQYF. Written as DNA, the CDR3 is TGTGCCAGCAGCGCCTTGGGGCCAAACATTCAGTACTTC. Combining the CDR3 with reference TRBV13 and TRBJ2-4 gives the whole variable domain AAGVIQSPRHLIKEKRETATLKCYPIPRHDTVYWYQQGPGQDPQFLISFYEKMQSDKGSIPDRFSAQQFSDYHSELNMSSLELGDSALYFCASSALGPNIQYFGAGTRLSVL.

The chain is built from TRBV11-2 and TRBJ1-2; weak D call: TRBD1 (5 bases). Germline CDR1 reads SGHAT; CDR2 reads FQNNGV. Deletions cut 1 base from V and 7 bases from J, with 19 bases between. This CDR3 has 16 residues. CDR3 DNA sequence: TGTGCCAGCAGCTTAGGGTGGGGGAGTGCCTACGGTGGCTACACCTTC. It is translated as CASSLGWGSAYGGYTF. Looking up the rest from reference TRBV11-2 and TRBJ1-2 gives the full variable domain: EAGVAQSPRYKIIEKRQSVAFWCNPISGHATLYWYQQILGQGPKLLIQFQNNGVVDDSQLPKDRFSAERLKGVDSTLKIQPAKLEDSAVYLCASSLGWGSAYGGYTFGSGTRLTVV.

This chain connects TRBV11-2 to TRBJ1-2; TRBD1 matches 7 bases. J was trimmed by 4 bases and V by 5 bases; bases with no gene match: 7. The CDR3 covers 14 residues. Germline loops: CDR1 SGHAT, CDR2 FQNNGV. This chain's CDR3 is CASSPQGLPYGYTF. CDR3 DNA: TGTGCCAGCAGCCCACAGGGGCTCCCCTATGGCTACACCTTC.

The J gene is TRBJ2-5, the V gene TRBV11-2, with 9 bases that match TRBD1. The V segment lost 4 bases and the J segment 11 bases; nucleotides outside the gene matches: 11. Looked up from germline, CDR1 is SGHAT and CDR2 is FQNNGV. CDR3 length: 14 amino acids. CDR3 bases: TGTGCCAGCAGCTACCCTGGGACAGGGTCAGAGCAGTACTTC. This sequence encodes CASSYPGTGSEQYF.

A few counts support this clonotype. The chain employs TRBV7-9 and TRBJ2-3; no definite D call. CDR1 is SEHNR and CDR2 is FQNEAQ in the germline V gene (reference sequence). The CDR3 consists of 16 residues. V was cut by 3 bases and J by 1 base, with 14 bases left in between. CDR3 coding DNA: TGTGCCAGCAGCTTGAGACTCGATGGGGGCACAGATACGCAGTATTTT. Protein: CASSLRLDGGTDTQYF. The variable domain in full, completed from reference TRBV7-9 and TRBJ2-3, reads DTGVSQNPRHKITKRGQNVTFRCDPISEHNRLYWYRQTLGQGPEFLTYFQNEAQLEKSRLLSDRFSAERPKGSFSTLEIQRTEQGDSAMYLCASSLRLDGGTDTQYFGPGTRLTVL.

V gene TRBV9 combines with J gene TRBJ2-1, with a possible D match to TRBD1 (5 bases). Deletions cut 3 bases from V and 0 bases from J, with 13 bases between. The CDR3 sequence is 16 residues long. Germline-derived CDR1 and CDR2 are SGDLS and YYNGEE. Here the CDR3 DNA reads TGTGCCAGCAGCGCGCTGGGGCGTGACTCCTACAATGAGCAGTTCTTC. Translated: CASSALGRDSYNEQFF.

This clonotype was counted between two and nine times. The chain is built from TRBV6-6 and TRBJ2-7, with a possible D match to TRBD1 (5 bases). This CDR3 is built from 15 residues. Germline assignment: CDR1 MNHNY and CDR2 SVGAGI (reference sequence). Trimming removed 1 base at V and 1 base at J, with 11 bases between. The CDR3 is CASSYYPTGSYEQYF. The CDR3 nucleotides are TGTGCCAGCAGTTACTACCCAACAGGTTCCTACGAGCAGTACTTC.

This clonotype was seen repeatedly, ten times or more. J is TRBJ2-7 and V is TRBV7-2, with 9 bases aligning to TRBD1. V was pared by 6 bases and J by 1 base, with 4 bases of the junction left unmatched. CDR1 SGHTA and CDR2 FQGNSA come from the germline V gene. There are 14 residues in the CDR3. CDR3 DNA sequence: TGTGCCAGCAGTACCGGGACAGGGTCCTACGAGCAGTACTTC. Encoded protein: CASSTGTGSYEQYF. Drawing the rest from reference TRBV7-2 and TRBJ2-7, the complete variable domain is GAGVSQSPSNKVTEKGKDVELRCDPISGHTALYWYRQSLGQGLEFLIYFQGNSAPDKSGLPSDRFSAERTGGSVSTLTIQRTQQEDSAVYLCASSTGTGSYEQYFGPGTRLTVT.